Presented here are 25 T cell receptor beta chains from one specimen sequenced in a study of blood T cells in healthy people across ages. For the second PCR, which ran for about 6 to 11 cycles, a sample-barcoded 5' primer and a J-beta primer mix were used. TCRdb re-analysed the 5' RACE reads in MiXCR, keeping a single row per CDR3 protein. Seen here are some 1,800,000 distinct CDR3 sequences, roughly 43% observed once, and the top ten hold more than 20%. Source material: blood. Receptors were obtained from a human donor in good health.

V is TRBV27 and J is TRBJ2-5, with 9 bases fitting TRBD1. The trim removed 10 bases at V and 5 bases at J, leaving 8 bases unmatched. This CDR3 spans 13 amino acids. Germline V gives CDR1 MNHEY, CDR2 SMNVEV (reference sequence). DNA for the CDR3: TGTGCCACCGGGACAGGGCCCTGGGAGACCCAGTACTTC. Translating it yields CATGTGPWETQYF.

This clonotype has just a few counts. V is TRBV3-1 and J is TRBJ2-3; D is undetermined. Trimming left V 0 bases short and J 13 bases short, with 17 bases between. CDR3 length equals 14 residues. Germline CDR1 reads LGHDT; CDR2 reads YNNKEL (reference sequence). The CDR3 nucleotides are TGTGCCAGCAGCCAAGATCAAGGGCTAGGTAACGAGTATTTT. As protein: CASSQDQGLGNEYF.

The table lists this clonotype with a few counts. CDR3 DNA: TGTGCCAGCAGTTTAGCCTTCGGCTCGAACACTGAAGCTTTCTTT. Translation gives CASSLAFGSNTEAFF. J is TRBJ1-1 and V is TRBV12-3 or TRBV12-4; D gene uncertain. The CDR3 contains 15 residues. The V end lost 0 bases, the J end lost 1 base, and 9 bases lay between the germline ends.

This clonotype was counted only a few times. The chain employs TRBV5-1 and TRBJ2-6; D might be TRBD2 (5 bases). V lost 4 bases and J lost 4, with 9 bases in between. Germline lookup yields CDR1 SGHRS and CDR2 YFSETQ. CDR3 length: 14 amino acids. The CDR3 bases are TGCGCCAGCAGCGCCGAGGGCGGGGCCAACGTCCTGACTTTC. Protein: CASSAEGGANVLTF.

The V gene is TRBV3-1, the J gene TRBJ2-1; TRBD1 or TRBD2 may be the D gene (6 bases each). The CDR3 totals 12 residues. Germline V gives CDR1 LGHDT, CDR2 YNNKEL (reference sequence). The ends were cut back, 1 base at V and 13 bases at J, with 11 bases in the middle. CDR3 loop: CASSQAGGVQFF. DNA of the CDR3: TGTGCCAGCAGCCAAGCCGGGGGCGTCCAGTTCTTC.

Many counts were recorded for this clonotype. V and J are TRBV7-8 and TRBJ2-7; D not certain. There are 17 residues in the CDR3. Germline lookup yields CDR1 SGHVS and CDR2 FQNEAQ. Trimming removed 2 bases from V and 1 base from J, with 18 bases in between. CDR3 sequence reads: CASSLPRTSMPSYEQYF. CDR3 coding DNA: TGTGCCAGCAGCTTACCTAGGACGTCGATGCCTTCCTACGAGCAGTACTTC.

This CDR3 is CASSYSTGKESYEQYF. The CDR3 DNA reads as TGTGCCAGCAGTTACTCGACAGGGAAGGAGTCCTACGAGCAGTACTTC. This chain joins TRBV12-3 or TRBV12-4 and TRBJ2-7; TRBD1 matches 7 bases. The CDR3 is 16 amino acids. The J segment lost 1 base and the V segment lost 4 bases, leaving 10 bases of the junction unmatched.

The V call is TRBV11-2, the J call TRBJ2-7; D may be TRBD2 (5 bases). Germline-derived CDR1 and CDR2 are SGHAT and FQNNGV. This CDR3 has 20 amino acids. Trimming removed 0 bases from V and 4 bases from J, with 28 bases in between. DNA of the CDR3: TGTGCCAGCAGCTTAGATTGGCACGGGGATAGCCGGGGAGTCAGGTACGAGCAGTACTTC. Translated: CASSLDWHGDSRGVRYEQYF.

J is TRBJ2-5 and V is TRBV29-1; possible D gene TRBD2, 7 bases. Trimming cost V 3 bases and J 5 bases, with 22 bases left between them. Per germline, CDR1 SQVTM and CDR2 ANQGSEA. The CDR3 contains 16 residues. DNA of the CDR3: TGCAGCGTTGAGCCACAAAACGGGGGGCAGGGGGAGACCCAGTACTTC. It translates to CSVEPQNGGQGETQYF. The variable domain in full, completed from reference TRBV29-1 and TRBJ2-5, reads SAVISQKPSRDICQRGTSLTIQCQVDSQVTMMFWYRQQPGQSLTLIATANQGSEATYESGFVIDKFPISRPNLTFSTLTVSNMSPEDSSIYLCSVEPQNGGQGETQYFGPGTRLLVL.

CDR3 sequence: CASSFDSGAQSDEQFF. As DNA, the CDR3 is TGTGCCAGCAGTTTTGATAGCGGGGCCCAAAGCGATGAGCAGTTCTTC. The chain recombines TRBV28 with TRBJ2-1; 8 bases fit TRBD2. The CDR3 totals 16 residues. Losses at the gene ends were 3 bases for V and 8 bases for J; bases not matched to a gene: 12. The germline V gene encodes CDR1 MDHEN and CDR2 SYDVKM.

This clonotype was counted only a few times. The chain employs TRBV9 and TRBJ2-3; perhaps TRBD2 as D (5 bases). The CDR3 covers 15 residues. Germline V gene lookup returns CDR1 SGDLS and CDR2 YYNGEE. Trimming removed 2 bases from V and 3 bases from J, with 13 bases in between. CDR3 nucleotides: TGTGCCAGCAGCGTCGGGGTGGGTAGTACAGATACGCAGTATTTT. As protein: CASSVGVGSTDTQYF.

Concerning this clonotype: Compared with germline, one end of the junction differs, possibly owing to a read error. The chain has TRBV11-1 and TRBJ2-3, with D unresolved. CDR1 is SGHAT and CDR2 is FQDESV in the germline V gene (reference sequence). CDR3 length: 14 residues. The CDR3 here is CVSSLFALSNTQYF. DNA for the CDR3: TGTGTCAGCAGCTTATTTGCGCTGTCGAATACGCAGTATTTT.

The chain couples TRBV12-3 or TRBV12-4 to TRBJ2-7, with unresolved D. V lost 0 bases and J lost 7, with 7 bases in between. CDR3 size: 12 residues. The CDR3 is CASSLAHREQYF. In DNA, the CDR3 is TGTGCCAGCAGTTTAGCGCATAGGGAGCAGTACTTC.

The chain joins TRBV5-5 to TRBJ2-1; TRBD2 agrees at 10 bases. Matching the DNA end better, TRBJ2-7 makes the J call doubtful. Germline V gene lookup returns CDR1 SGHKS and CDR2 YYEKEE (reference sequence). The CDR3 runs 16 residues. The chain's CDR3 is CASSSEPGLAYNEQYF. The CDR3 nucleotides read TGTGCCAGCAGCAGCGAACCGGGACTAGCGTACAATGAGCAGTACTTC.

This clonotype was found a few times. DNA for the CDR3: TGTGCCAGCAGAAACAGGGCTAGAACTAATCAGCCCCAGCATTTT. As protein: CASRNRARTNQPQHF. The rearrangement links TRBV28 to TRBJ1-5; a weak D match, TRBD1 (6 bases). Trimming took off 6 bases at V and 4 bases at J, with 16 bases between the two ends. Germline CDR1 MDHEN, CDR2 SYDVKM. This CDR3 region has 15 residues.

There are a few counts of this clonotype. The genes are TRBV27 and TRBJ2-4, with 15 bases that match TRBD2. TRBJ2-7 matches the DNA end more closely, so the J call is doubtful. This CDR3 region has 17 residues. Looked up from germline, CDR1 is MNHEY and CDR2 is SMNVEV (reference sequence). The CDR3 region is CASSLPGTSGGTVEQYF. The CDR3 DNA sequence: TGTGCCAGCAGTTTACCCGGGACTAGCGGGGGGACGGTCGAGCAGTACTTC.

The V and J genes are TRBV5-5 and TRBJ2-1; TRBD2 matches 9 bases. J lost 5 bases, V lost 3 bases, and 15 bases had no gene match. The CDR3 sequence is 18 residues long. The V gene's germline CDR1 is SGHKS and CDR2 YYEKEE (reference sequence). The CDR3 bases are TGTGCCAGCAGCTGGACTTGGCGGGGGGGCTCTTGGAACAATGAGCAGTTCTTC. Its protein product is CASSWTWRGGSWNNEQFF.

This clonotype was observed at least ten times. This chain uses TRBV6-2 or TRBV6-3 with TRBJ2-7; D tentatively reads TRBD1 or TRBD2 (5 bases each). The germline gives CDR1 MNHEY, CDR2 SVGEGT. There are 14 residues in the CDR3. Trimming stripped 2 bases from V and 0 bases from J, with 8 bases between. The CDR3 protein is CASSYRDDSYEQYF. The CDR3 DNA reads TGTGCCAGCAGTTACCGGGACGACTCCTACGAGCAGTACTTC.

CDR3: CAISEPDVGQDFYTF. CDR3 bases: TGTGCCATCAGTGAGCCCGATGTTGGGCAAGACTTTTACACCTTC. V is TRBV10-3 and J is TRBJ1-2; D ambiguous. Trimming cost V 2 bases and J 11 bases, with 21 bases left between them. The germline V gene encodes CDR1 ENHRY and CDR2 SYGVKD. The CDR3 runs 15 residues.

The rearrangement uses TRBV7-2 and TRBJ1-2, with TRBD1 identical over 7 bases. Per the germline V gene, CDR1 is SGHTA and CDR2 is FQGNSA. The CDR3 runs to 16 residues. After removal of 5 bases from V and 0 bases from J, the junction contained 9 bases not matched to a gene. The CDR3 DNA is TGTGCCAGCAGCCAGGGACAGAGAATTTCTAACTATGGCTACACCTTC. Protein: CASSQGQRISNYGYTF.

V gene TRBV15 combines with J gene TRBJ2-1; 9 positions agree with TRBD2. The V segment lost 0 bases and the J segment 7 bases; nucleotides outside the gene matches: 4. This CDR3 is built from 15 residues. Germline assignment: CDR1 LNHNV and CDR2 YYDKDF (reference sequence). As DNA, the CDR3 is TGTGCCACCAGCAGAGATGTTGGACTAGCGAATGAGCAGTTCTTC. Amino acid sequence: CATSRDVGLANEQFF.

This chain uses TRBV4-3 with TRBJ1-4; D is perhaps TRBD1 (5 bases). V shed 0 bases and J shed 10 bases, with 9 bases lying between them. Per the germline V gene, CDR1 is LGHNA and CDR2 is YSLEER. The length of the CDR3 is 13 residues. The chain's CDR3 is CASSQEGRGKLFF. CDR3 bases: TGCGCCAGCAGCCAAGAGGGGAGGGGAAAACTGTTTTTT.

This clonotype has just a few counts. The J gene is TRBJ2-4, the V gene TRBV20-1; perhaps D is TRBD1 or TRBD2 (5 bases each). This CDR3 comprises 15 residues. V was trimmed by 3 bases and J by 1 base, leaving 13 bases between them. The germline gives CDR1 DFQATT, CDR2 SNEGSKA (reference sequence). The CDR3 region is CSARNLREAKNIQYF. The DNA for the CDR3 is TGCAGTGCTAGGAACCTCAGGGAGGCCAAAAACATTCAGTACTTC.

The rearrangement joins TRBV7-2 to TRBJ1-3; D gene uncertain. Germline CDR1 is SGHTA and CDR2 is FQGNSA. The V and J ends lost 6 bases and 0 bases respectively, with 12 bases between them. CDR3 length: 15 amino acids. CDR3 bases: TGTGCCAGCAGGCCTCGGGCAGCCTCTGGAAACACCATATATTTT. Its translation is CASRPRAASGNTIYF.

This clonotype appeared a single time. The rearrangement uses TRBV7-8 and TRBJ2-7; D is possibly TRBD1 (8 bases). This CDR3 is built from 14 residues. V was clipped by 5 bases and J by 3 bases, with 14 bases between them. Germline lookup yields CDR1 SGHVS and CDR2 FQNEAQ. CDR3 nucleotides: TGTGCCAGCAGCGAACAGGGGGGGGGCTACGAGCAGTACTTC. This translates into CASSEQGGGYEQYF.